The present TCR beta chain was sequenced within a study of T-cell reconstitution after alpha-beta-depleted transplantation in children. This CDR3 comprises 14 residues. V was cut by 2 bases and J by 7 bases, with 11 bases left in between. A library of TCRbeta sequences, prepared with unique molecular identifiers, was generated. TCRdb recomputed calls from the PCR reads with MiXCR, one row per CDR3 protein. Of approximately 640,000 distinct CDR3 sequences in the sample, around 16% were seen once. This clonotype was picked up many times. This clonotype was sampled from a human donor who donated a stem cell graft to a child with acute myeloid leukemia. The sequences come from PBMCs from the stem cell graft donor, collected from the stem cell graft. This chain joins TRBV12-3 or TRBV12-4 and TRBJ1-4; maybe TRBD1 (6 bases). In nucleotides, the CDR3 is TGTGCCAGCAGTTTAAGGCAGGGGAGTGAAAAACTGTTTTTT. It translates to CASSLRQGSEKLFF.